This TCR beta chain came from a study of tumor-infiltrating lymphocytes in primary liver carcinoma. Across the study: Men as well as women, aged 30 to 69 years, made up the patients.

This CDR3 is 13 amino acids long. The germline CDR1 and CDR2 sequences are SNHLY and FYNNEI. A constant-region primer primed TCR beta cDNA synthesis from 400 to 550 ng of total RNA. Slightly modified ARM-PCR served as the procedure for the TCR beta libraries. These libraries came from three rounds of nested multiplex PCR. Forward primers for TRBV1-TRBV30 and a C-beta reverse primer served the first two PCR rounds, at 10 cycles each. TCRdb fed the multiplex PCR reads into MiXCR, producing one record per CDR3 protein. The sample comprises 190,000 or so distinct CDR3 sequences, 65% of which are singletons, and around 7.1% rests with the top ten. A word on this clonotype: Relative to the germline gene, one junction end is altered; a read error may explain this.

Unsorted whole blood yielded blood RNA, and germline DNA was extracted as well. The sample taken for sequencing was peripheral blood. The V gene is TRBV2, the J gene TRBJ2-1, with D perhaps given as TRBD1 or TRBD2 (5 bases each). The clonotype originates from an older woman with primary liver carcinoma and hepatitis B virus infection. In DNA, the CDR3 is TGTGCCAGCAGTGCCGGGACGTACAATGAACAGTTCTTC. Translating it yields CASSAGTYNEQFF.